This T cell receptor (beta chain) was captured in a study of blood T cell repertoires in COVID-19 (TCRdb year 2020). Some background on the complete study: The collaborator samples originated in the United States, Italy and Spain and spanned the acute and convalescent phases of COVID-19. Where available, HLA class I and class II types were taken from metadata supplied by the sample provider and were not determined by assay-based typing. The sample metadata nearly always contained a de-identified subject ID, COVID-19 status, age in years and sex. Deeply sampled blood TCRbeta repertoires from subjects exposed to, actively infected with, or recovered from COVID-19 were included in the dataset. A freely available public database, intended as a resource for researchers studying the immune response to SARS-CoV-2, is where the repertoires were released. Samples came from the ongoing ImmuneRACE study (first 160 participants) plus 1,254 subjects from 6 global collaborators. The prospective study material was composed of cDNA or gDNA derived from T cells, B-cell-depleted T cells, or PBMCs.

TCRbeta CDR3 regions were amplified from genomic DNA using the immunoSEQ Assay, a bias-controlled multiplex PCR. Concerning the study's data processing: Nucleated cell counts per sample were estimated from amplification of reference gene primers within the assay. Sequence reads were collapsed and filtered to measure the absolute abundance of every unique TCRbeta CDR3 rearrangement. Productive Simpson clonality was computed per sample as the square root of Simpson's diversity index over productive rearrangements. TCRdb carries this immuneACCESS record with in-frame sequences only. Its versions omit some clonotypes, under half of them owing to an unresolved V gene in the studies checked, with the rest unexplained. V, J and clone size derive from that table, while D and trimming were established from the DNA sequence. The sample profile shows about 55,000 clones; about 90% of them were found once. The ten largest clones capture 8.5% of the sample.

Collaborating institutions collected whole blood in K2EDTA tubes following their own protocols. For TCRbeta analysis, collaborators shipped samples in one of three forms: frozen whole blood, isolated PBMCs, or DNA extracted from either of those sample types. Findings and caveats that apply to the study as a whole: The quantity of clinical and demographic metadata differed by source and by participant and was supplied without curation.

According to the germline V gene, CDR1 reads MGHRA and CDR2 reads YSYEKL. V lost 2 bases and J lost 0 bases; the stretch between them is 9 bases long. There are 15 amino acids in the CDR3, from cysteine to phenylalanine inclusive. The sequence is cut down to CDR3 DNA, 45 bases in frame from base 1. As regards this clone: What this receptor recognizes is not known. Per-nucleotide qualities are absent, and no much larger clonotype sits a single base away.

The sequence is built from TRBV4-1 and TRBJ2-3; the D gene remains uncertain. The sequenced sample was peripheral blood. The sequence was collected from a man aged 60-69 years with active COVID-19. The sequence in DNA is TGCGCCAGCAGCCAAATTGCGGCTAGCACAGATACGCAGTATTTT. Translated, this gives CASSQIAASTDTQYF.